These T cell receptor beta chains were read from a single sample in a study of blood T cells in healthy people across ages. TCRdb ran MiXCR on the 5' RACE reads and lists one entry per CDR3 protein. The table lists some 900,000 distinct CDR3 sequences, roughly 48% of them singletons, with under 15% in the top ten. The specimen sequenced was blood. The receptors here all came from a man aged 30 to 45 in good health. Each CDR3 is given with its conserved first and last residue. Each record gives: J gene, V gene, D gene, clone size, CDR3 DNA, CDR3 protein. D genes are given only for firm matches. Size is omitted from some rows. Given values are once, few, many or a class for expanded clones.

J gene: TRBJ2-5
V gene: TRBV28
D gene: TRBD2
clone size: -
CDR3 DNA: TGTGCCAGCCAAACCCTAGGGAGGGAGCAGTACTTC
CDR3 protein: CASQTLGREQYF

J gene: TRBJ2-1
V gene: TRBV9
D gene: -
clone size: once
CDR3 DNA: TGTGCCAGCAGCCGGTCCCCCCCGGGGAGCTCCTACAATGAGCAGTTCTTC
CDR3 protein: CASSRSPPGSSYNEQFF

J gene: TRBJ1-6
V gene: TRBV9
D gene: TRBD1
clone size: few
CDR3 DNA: TGTGCCAGCAGCGGCGGGACAGCCGACTCCTATAATTCACCCCTCCACTTT
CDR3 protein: CASSGGTADSYNSPLHF

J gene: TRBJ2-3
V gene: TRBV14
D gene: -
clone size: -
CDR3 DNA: TGTGCCAGCAGCCAATCGGCAGGCCAGAGCACGCAGTATTTT
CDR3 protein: CASSQSAGQSTQYF

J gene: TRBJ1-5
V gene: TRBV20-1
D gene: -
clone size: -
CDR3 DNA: TGCAGTGCTAGAGAATCGGGGGTCAGCAATCAGCCCCAGCATTTT
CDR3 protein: CSARESGVSNQPQHF

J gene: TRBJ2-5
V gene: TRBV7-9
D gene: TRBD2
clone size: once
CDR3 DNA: TGTGCCAGCAGCCCCCGAACTAGCGGGAATCAAGAGACCCAGTACTTC
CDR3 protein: CASSPRTSGNQETQYF

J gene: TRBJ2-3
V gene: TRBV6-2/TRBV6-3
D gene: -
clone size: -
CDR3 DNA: TGTGCCAGCAATGTCCGCGGTCCGTCTAACACAGATACGCAGTATTTT
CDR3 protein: CASNVRGPSNTDTQYF

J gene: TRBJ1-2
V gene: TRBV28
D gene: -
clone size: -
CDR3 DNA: TGTGCCAGCAGTTTAGGGAACAGAGAATACTATGGCTACACCTTC
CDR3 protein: CASSLGNREYYGYTF

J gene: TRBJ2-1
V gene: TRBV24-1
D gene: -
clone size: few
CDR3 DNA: TGTGCCACCAGTGATCCGCGGAGGAATGAGCAGTTCTTC
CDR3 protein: CATSDPRRNEQFF

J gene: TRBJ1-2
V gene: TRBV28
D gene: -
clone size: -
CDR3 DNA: TGTGCCAGCAGTTTTGAGTCAGCTACTAACTATGGCTACACCTTC
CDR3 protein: CASSFESATNYGYTF

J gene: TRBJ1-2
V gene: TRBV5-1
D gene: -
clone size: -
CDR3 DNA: TGCGCCAGCAGCTTGGAGGGGGGTCGCCGCGGTTATGGCTACACCTTC
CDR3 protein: CASSLEGGRRGYGYTF

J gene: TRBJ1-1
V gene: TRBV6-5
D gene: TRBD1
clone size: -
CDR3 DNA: TGTGCCAGCGGATGGACAGGGGGCACTGAAGCTTTCTTT
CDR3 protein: CASGWTGGTEAFF

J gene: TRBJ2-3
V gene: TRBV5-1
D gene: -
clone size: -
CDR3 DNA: TGCGCCAGCAGCCCGGGGAAGGTAGCCGCAGATACGCAGTATTTT
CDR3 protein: CASSPGKVAADTQYF

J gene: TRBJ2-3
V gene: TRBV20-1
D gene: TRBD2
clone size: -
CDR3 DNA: TGCAGTGCTAGAGAGCGAACTAGCGGGGGCCACGCAGATACGCAGTATTTT
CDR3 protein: CSARERTSGGHADTQYF

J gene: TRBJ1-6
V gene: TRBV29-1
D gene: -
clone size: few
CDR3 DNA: TGCAGCCCTCTAGAGACCAATTCACCCCTCCACTTT
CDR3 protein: CSPLETNSPLHF

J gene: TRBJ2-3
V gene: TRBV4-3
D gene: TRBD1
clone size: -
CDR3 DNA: TGCGCCAGCTCTAGGACAGGGATAAACCTTGGCGCAGATACGCAGTATTTT
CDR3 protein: CASSRTGINLGADTQYF

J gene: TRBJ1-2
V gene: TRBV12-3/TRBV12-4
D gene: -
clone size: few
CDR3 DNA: TGTGCCAGCAGTTTAACAGGGTTAGCTAACTATGGCTACACCTTC
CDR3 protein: CASSLTGLANYGYTF

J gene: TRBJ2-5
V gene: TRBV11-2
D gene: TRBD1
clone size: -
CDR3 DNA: TGTGCCAGCAGCTTCGGGACAGCGCAAGAGACCCAGTACTTC
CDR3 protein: CASSFGTAQETQYF

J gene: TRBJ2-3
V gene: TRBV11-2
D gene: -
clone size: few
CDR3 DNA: TGTGCCAGCAGCTTAGCACCCCACACAGATACGCAGTATTTT
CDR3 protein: CASSLAPHTDTQYF

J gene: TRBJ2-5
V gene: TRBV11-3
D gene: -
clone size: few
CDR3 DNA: TGTGCCAGCAGCTTAATCATGTCGGCCAAGGAAACCCAGTACTTC
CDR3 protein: CASSLIMSAKETQYF

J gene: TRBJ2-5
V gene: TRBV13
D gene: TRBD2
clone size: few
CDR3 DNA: TGTGCCAGCAGTCCCACCAGCGGGGGTACACAAGAGACCCAGTACTTC
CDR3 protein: CASSPTSGGTQETQYF

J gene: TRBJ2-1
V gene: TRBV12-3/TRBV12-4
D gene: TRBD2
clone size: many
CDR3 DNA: TGTGCCAGCAGTTTCAGACTAGCACTCTACAATGAGCAGTTCTTC
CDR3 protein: CASSFRLALYNEQFF

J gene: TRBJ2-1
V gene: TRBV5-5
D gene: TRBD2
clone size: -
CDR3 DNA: TGTGCCAGCAGCTTGGTAGGGACTAGCGGGGGTTACACCTACAATGAGCAGTTCTTC
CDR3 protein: CASSLVGTSGGYTYNEQFF

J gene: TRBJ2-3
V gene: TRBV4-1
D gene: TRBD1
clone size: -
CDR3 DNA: TGCGCCAGCAGCCAAGTTGGGACAGAAAGAGATACGCAGTATTTT
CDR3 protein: CASSQVGTERDTQYF

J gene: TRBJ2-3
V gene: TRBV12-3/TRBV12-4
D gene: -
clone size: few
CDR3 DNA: TGTGCCAGCAGCATACCGGCAGGGGAGCGGACGCAGTATTTT
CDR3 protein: CASSIPAGERTQYF

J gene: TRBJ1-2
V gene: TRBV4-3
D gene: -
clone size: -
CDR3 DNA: TGCGCCAGCAGCCAGACAGGACTCTATGGCTACACCTTC
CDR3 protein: CASSQTGLYGYTF

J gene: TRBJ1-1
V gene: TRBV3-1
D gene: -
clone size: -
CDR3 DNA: TGTGCCAGCAGCCAAGTGGGCAGCAACACTGAAGCTTTCTTT
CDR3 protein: CASSQVGSNTEAFF

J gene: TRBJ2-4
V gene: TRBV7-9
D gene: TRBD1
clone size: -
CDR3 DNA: TGTGCCAGCAGCACCCTCCGGACAGGCCGCGCGGATGCCAAAAACATTCAGTACTTC
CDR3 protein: CASSTLRTGRADAKNIQYF

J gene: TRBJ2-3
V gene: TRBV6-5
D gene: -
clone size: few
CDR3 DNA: TGTGCCAGCACCCAATTCGCGACGGGCAGGGAAGATACGCAGTATTTT
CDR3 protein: CASTQFATGREDTQYF

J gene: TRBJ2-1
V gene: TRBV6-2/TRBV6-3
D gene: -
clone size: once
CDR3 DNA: TGTGCCAGCAGCTGGAGCTCCCACAATGAGCAGTTCTTC
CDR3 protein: CASSWSSHNEQFF

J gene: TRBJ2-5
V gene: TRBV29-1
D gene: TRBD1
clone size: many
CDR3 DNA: TGCAGCGTCGGACAGGTTCAAGAGACCCAGTACTTC
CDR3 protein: CSVGQVQETQYF

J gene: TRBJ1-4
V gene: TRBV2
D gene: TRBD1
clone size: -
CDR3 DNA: TGTGCCAGCAGTGCCACAGGGGGTAGTCGTGAAAAACTGTTTTTT
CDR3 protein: CASSATGGSREKLFF

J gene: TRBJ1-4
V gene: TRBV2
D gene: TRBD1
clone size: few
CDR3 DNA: TGTGCCAGCACCCCCCAAAGAAGGCAGGGGGGTGAAAAACTGTTTTTT
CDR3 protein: CASTPQRRQGGEKLFF

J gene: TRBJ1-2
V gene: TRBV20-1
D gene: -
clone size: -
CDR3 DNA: TGCAGTTCGAGGGAACTATCTTCCGGCTACACCTTC
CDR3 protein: CSSRELSSGYTF

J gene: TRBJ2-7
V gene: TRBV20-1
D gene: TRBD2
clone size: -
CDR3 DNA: TGCAGTGCAATTCTAGCGGGGGGGCCTCTCTACGAGCAGTACTTC
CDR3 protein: CSAILAGGPLYEQYF

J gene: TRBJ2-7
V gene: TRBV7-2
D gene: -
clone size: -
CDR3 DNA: TGTGCCAGCACTCCCGGGCCTGCGAGCTCCTACGAGCAGTACTTC
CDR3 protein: CASTPGPASSYEQYF

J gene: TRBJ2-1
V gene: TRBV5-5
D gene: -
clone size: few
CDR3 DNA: TGTGCCAGCAGCTCGGAGGCTAGCTCCTACAATGAGCAGTTCTTC
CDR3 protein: CASSSEASSYNEQFF

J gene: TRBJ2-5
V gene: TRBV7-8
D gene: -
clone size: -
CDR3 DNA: TGTGCCAGCAGCTTAGCAGGGAGGTTGGAGACCCAGTACTTC
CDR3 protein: CASSLAGRLETQYF

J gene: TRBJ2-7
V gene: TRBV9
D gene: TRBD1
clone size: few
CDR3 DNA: TGTGCCAGCAGCCCAACGTTGGTAGGGACAGCCTACGAGCAGTACTTC
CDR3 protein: CASSPTLVGTAYEQYF

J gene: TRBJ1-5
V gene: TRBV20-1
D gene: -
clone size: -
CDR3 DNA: TGCAGTGCTCTAAACAGACTGAGAAATCAGCCCCAGCATTTT
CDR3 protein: CSALNRLRNQPQHF

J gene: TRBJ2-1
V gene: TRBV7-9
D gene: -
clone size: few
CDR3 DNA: TGTGCCAGCAGCGCCGAACTAGCCGCTTCCTACAATGAGCAGTTCTTC
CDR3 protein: CASSAELAASYNEQFF

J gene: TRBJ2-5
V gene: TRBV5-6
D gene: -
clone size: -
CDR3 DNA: TGTGCCAGCAGCTTGAGCCAGGGCGATAGATCCAAAGAGACCCAGTACTTC
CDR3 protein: CASSLSQGDRSKETQYF

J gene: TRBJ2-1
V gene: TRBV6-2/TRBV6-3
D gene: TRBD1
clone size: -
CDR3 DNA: TGTGCCAGCACCTGGGACAGCTCCTACAATGAGCAGTTCTTC
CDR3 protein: CASTWDSSYNEQFF

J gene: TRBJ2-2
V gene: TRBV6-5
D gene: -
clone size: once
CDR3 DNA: TGTGCCAGCAGTTACTCGATTATAGGCAGGGGAACAGGCGGGGAGCTGTTTTTT
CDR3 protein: CASSYSIIGRGTGGELFF

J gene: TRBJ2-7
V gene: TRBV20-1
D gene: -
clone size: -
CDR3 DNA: TGCAGTGCTAGAGATTTCAGAGGGGCTGATGGAGAGCAGTACTTC
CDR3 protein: CSARDFRGADGEQYF

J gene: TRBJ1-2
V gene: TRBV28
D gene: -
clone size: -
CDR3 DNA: TGTGCCAGCAGTTCCAACGACCTTTTGGGGTACTATGGCTACACCTTC
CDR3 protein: CASSSNDLLGYYGYTF

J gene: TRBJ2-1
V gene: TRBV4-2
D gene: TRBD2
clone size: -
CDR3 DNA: TGTGCCAGCAGCCCGCCCCCTAGCGGGGACTACAATGAGCAGTTCTTC
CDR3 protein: CASSPPPSGDYNEQFF

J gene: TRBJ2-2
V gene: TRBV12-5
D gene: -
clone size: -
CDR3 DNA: TGTGCTAGTGGTTTGGTACCCCCGGGGGAGCTGTTTTTT
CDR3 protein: CASGLVPPGELFF

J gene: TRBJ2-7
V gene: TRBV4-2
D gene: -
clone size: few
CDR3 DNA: TGTGCCAGCAGCTCCCGGTCCCAGGGGTCCGGTAATCATTACACCCAGTACTTC
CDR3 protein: CASSSRSQGSGNHYTQYF

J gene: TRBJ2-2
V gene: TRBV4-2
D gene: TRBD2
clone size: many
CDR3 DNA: TGTGCCAGCAGCCAAGAAGCGGGGGGCACCGGGGAGCTGTTTTTT
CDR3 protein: CASSQEAGGTGELFF

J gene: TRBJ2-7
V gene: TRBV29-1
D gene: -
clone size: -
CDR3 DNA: TGCAGCGCAAAAGCGGAATCCTACGAGCAGTACTTC
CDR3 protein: CSAKAESYEQYF

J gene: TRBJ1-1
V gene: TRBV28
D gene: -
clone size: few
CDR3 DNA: TGTGCCAGCAGCCTCCGATACCAAGCTTTCTTT
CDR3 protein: CASSLRYQAFF

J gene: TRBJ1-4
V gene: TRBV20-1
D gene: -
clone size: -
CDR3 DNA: TGCAGTGCTAGTCGCTGGGGCAGGGTACATTCAATATCGGAAAAACTGTTTTTT
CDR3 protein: CSASRWGRVHSISEKLFF